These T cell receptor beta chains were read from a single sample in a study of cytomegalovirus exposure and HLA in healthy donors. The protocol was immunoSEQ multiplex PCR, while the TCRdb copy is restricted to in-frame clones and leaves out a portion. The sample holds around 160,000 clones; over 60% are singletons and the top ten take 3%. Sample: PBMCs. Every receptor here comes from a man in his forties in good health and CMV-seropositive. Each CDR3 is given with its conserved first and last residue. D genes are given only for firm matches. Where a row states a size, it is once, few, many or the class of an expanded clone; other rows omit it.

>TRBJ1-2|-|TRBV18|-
TGTGCCAGCTCACCATCAGACAGGATGGCCTATGGCTACACCTTC
CASSPSDRMAYGYTF
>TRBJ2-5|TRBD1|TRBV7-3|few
TGTGCCAGCAGCAGGGACAGGGGGGGCGAGACCCAGTACTTC
CASSRDRGGETQYF
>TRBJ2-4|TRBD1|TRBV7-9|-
TGTGCCAGCAGCTGGGGGGGGACAGGGGAAAACATTCAGTACTTC
CASSWGGTGENIQYF
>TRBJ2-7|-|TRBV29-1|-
TGCAGCGTTGTGGCGTCCGGGTCACGTACTCCCTACGAGCAGTACTTC
CSVVASGSRTPYEQYF
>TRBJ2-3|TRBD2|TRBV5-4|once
TGTGCCAGCAGCTCTAGCGGAGACACAGATACGCAGTATTTT
CASSSSGDTDTQYF
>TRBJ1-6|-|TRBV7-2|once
TGTGCCAGCAGCTCTTACAGGGAACTCAATTCACCCCTCCACTTT
CASSSYRELNSPLHF
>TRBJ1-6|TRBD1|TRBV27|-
TGTGCCAGCAGTTCGGGACAGGTCCCCCTCTCCTATAATTCACCCCTCCACTTT
CASSSGQVPLSYNSPLHF
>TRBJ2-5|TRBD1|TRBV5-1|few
TGCGCCACTCGTGGACAGGGAGAAGAGACCCAGTACTTC
CATRGQGEETQYF
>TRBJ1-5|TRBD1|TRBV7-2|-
TGTGCCAGCAGTACCCACGGGACAGATTATCAGCCCCAGCATTTT
CASSTHGTDYQPQHF
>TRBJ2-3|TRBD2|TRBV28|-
TGTGCCAGCAGTCCGTCGACTAGCGGCACAGATACGCAGTATTTT
CASSPSTSGTDTQYF
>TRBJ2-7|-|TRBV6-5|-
TGTGCCAGCAGTTACCTCCGGGACTCCCCCTACGAGCAGTACTTC
CASSYLRDSPYEQYF
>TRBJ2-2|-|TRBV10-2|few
TGCGCCAGCAGCGAGGGACTTCCTACCGGGGAGCTGTTTTTT
CASSEGLPTGELFF
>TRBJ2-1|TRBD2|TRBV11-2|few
TGTGCCAGCAGCTTAGTAGCGGGAGCCGCCTACAATGAGCAGTTCTTC
CASSLVAGAAYNEQFF
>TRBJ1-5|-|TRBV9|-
TGTGCCAGCATTGGCAGAGTCGGGGATCAGCCCCAGCATTTT
CASIGRVGDQPQHF
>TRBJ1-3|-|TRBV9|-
TGTGCCAGCAGCGTAGTTCCGGACACCGGCTCTGGAAACACCATATATTTT
CASSVVPDTGSGNTIYF
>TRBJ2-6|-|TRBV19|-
TGTGCCAGTAGTATACGGGAAACCTACTACGTCCTGACTTTC
CASSIRETYYVLTF
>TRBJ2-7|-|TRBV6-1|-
TGTGCCAGTAGAAGCGGGCAAACCTACGAGCAGTACTTC
CASRSGQTYEQYF
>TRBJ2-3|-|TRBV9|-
TGTGCCAGCAGCGTAACAGTGGGCACAGATACGCAGTATTTT
CASSVTVGTDTQYF
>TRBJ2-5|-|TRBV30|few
TGTGCCTGGAGCCGCGAGATCCAAGAGACCCAGTACTTC
CAWSREIQETQYF
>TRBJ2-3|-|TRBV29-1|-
TGCAGCGTTCAGCACTCGACTAGTTCCGCAGATACGCAGTATTTT
CSVQHSTSSADTQYF
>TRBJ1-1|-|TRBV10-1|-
TGCGCCAGCAGTGAGTCGCCTCGGGAGGACACTGAAGCTTTCTTT
CASSESPREDTEAFF
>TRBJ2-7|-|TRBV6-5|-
TGTGCCAGCAGTTACGGCAGGGTAGGTTACGAGCAGTACTTC
CASSYGRVGYEQYF
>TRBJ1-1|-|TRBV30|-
TGTGCCTGGAGTAACCAGGCCACTGAAGCTTTCTTT
CAWSNQATEAFF
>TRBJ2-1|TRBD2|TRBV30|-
TGTGCCTGGATCCCAGGGGTAGCGGGACCGTACAATGAGCAGTTCTTC
CAWIPGVAGPYNEQFF
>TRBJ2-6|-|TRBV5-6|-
TGTGCCAGCAGCTTGGCCGGGTATAGCTCTGGGGCCAACGTCCTGACTTTC
CASSLAGYSSGANVLTF
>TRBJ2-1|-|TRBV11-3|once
TGTGCCAGCAGCTGGGGGGGCAGGGGCGACTTTCGAGAGTACAATGAGCAGTTCTTC
CASSWGGRGDFREYNEQFF
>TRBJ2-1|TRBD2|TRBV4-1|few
TGCGCCAGCAGCCAAGAGACTGGACTAGCGGGAGGCAGTGAGCAGTTCTTC
CASSQETGLAGGSEQFF
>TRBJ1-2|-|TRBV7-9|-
TGTTCCAGCAGCTTAGACTCCTATGGCTACACCTTC
CSSSLDSYGYTF
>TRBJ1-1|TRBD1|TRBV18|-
TGTGCCAGCTCGCCACCCGGGACAGGGAGGGACACTGAAGCTTTCTTT
CASSPPGTGRDTEAFF
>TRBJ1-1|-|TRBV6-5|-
TGTGCCAGCAGGACGGGGGTTAACACTGAAGCTTTCTTT
CASRTGVNTEAFF
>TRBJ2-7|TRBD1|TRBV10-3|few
TGTGCCATCAGTGAGGGGACAGGGTGGTCCTACGAGCAGTACTTC
CAISEGTGWSYEQYF
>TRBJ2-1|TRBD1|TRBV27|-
TGTGCCAGCAGTTTCAAAGGGGCAGGGGGCAATGAGCAGTTCTTC
CASSFKGAGGNEQFF
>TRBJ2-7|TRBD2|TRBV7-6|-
TGTGCCAGCAGCCAAGGACCGGGACTAGCAGTCTACGAGCAGTACTTC
CASSQGPGLAVYEQYF
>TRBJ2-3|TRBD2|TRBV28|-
TGTGCCAGCAAGACTAGCGGATCCACAGATACGCAGTATTTT
CASKTSGSTDTQYF
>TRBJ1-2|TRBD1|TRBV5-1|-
TGCGCCAGCAGGGCGGAAGACAGGGGTATTTATGGCTACACCTTC
CASRAEDRGIYGYTF
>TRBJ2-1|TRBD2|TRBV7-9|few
TGTGCCAGCAGCTTAAAGTTACGATTAGCGGGAAAGAACAATGAGCAGTTCTTC
CASSLKLRLAGKNNEQFF
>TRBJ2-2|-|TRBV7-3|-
TGTGCCAGCAGCCCTTATTCCGGGGGCACCGGGGAGCTGTTTTTT
CASSPYSGGTGELFF
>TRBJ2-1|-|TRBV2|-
TGTGCCAACGAGGAGGTGGGACTGGGGTACAATGAGCAGTTCTTC
CANEEVGLGYNEQFF
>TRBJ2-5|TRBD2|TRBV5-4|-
TGTGCCAGCAGCCTAGGACTAGCGGGTTCTCCTCAAGAGACCCAGTACTTC
CASSLGLAGSPQETQYF